Presented here are 18 T cell receptor beta chains from one specimen sequenced in a study of CD8 T cell repertoires and HIV-1 epitope variants. TCRdb's copy holds only in-frame clones and misses some; the assay was immunoSEQ multiplex PCR. The sample has a few thousand clones, roughly 69% seen once. Their cognate antigens are unknown. Sequenced sample: cultured CD8+ T cells derived from PBMCs. The origin of the receptors is a male donor with HIV.

This clone was counted only a few times. This sequence joins TRBV6-5 and TRBJ1-3; D may be TRBD1 (6 bases). The V end lost 0 bases, the J end lost 0 bases, and 9 bases lay between the germline ends. In germline, CDR1 is MNHEY, CDR2 SVGAGI. This CDR3 spans 16 amino acids. Here the CDR3 reads CASSYSQGGSGNTIYF. The CDR3 bases are TGTGCCAGCAGTTACTCACAGGGTGGCTCTGGAAACACCATATATTTT.

V gene TRBV27 combines with J gene TRBJ2-1; D is perhaps TRBD1 (5 bases). The ends were cut back, 5 bases at V and 8 bases at J, with 13 bases in the middle. The CDR3 spans 13 residues. Looked up from germline, CDR1 is MNHEY and CDR2 is SMNVEV (reference sequence). Here the CDR3 DNA reads TGTGCCAGCAGTACACAGGTCTGGGATGAGCAGTTCTTC. This gives the protein CASSTQVWDEQFF.

V gene TRBV29-1 combines with J gene TRBJ1-2; TRBD1 agrees at 11 bases. CDR3 size: 15 residues. Germline V lookup: CDR1 SQVTM, CDR2 ANQGSEA. The V gene end was trimmed by 2 bases and the J gene end by 4 bases; junction bases not matched to a gene: 6. CDR3 nucleotides: TGCAGCGTTGAATCCGGGACAGGGGGGATCTATGGCTACACCTTC. As protein: CSVESGTGGIYGYTF.

Only one count was recorded for this clone. The V call is TRBV5-4, the J call TRBJ2-5, with 10 positions matching TRBD2. This CDR3 is built from 16 residues. Trimming at V came to 5 bases and at J to 4 bases, leaving 11 bases not matched to a gene. CDR1 and CDR2 from the germline V gene are SGHNT and YYREEE (reference sequence). Here the CDR3 reads CASRPDFSGGAETQYF. CDR3 nucleotides: TGTGCCAGCAGACCGGATTTCAGCGGGGGGGCAGAGACCCAGTACTTC.

The chain joins TRBV7-8 to TRBJ2-7; 10 bases line up with TRBD1. Trimming cost V 5 bases and J 4 bases; bases outside gene matches: 5. Germline-derived CDR1 and CDR2 are SGHVS and FQNEAQ. The CDR3 length is 14 residues. This CDR3 reads CASSLGQGNYEQYF. The CDR3 DNA reads TGTGCCAGCAGCCTGGGACAGGGGAATTACGAGCAGTACTTC.

This rearrangement joins TRBV7-2 to TRBJ2-1; 7 bases map to TRBD2. The CDR3 loop spans 12 amino acids. The germline CDR1 and CDR2 sequences are SGHTA and FQGNSA. The V segment lost 4 bases and the J segment 9 bases; nucleotides outside the gene matches: 3. CDR3 sequence reads: CASSWGGSEQFF. The CDR3 DNA reads as TGTGCCAGCAGCTGGGGAGGGAGTGAGCAGTTCTTC.

This sequence joins TRBV11-2 and TRBJ2-5; 11 bases are a match to TRBD2. Germline-derived CDR1 and CDR2 are SGHAT and FQNNGV. The CDR3 is 19 residues long. The V and J ends lost 3 bases and 3 bases, in that order; junction bases with no gene match: 15. In DNA form, the CDR3 reads TGTGCCAGCAGCTTCCATCCCGAGAGTGTAGCGGGAGGGGAAGAGACCCAGTACTTC. Residues: CASSFHPESVAGGEETQYF.

This clone was seen only a few times. The chain employs TRBV7-6 and TRBJ2-7; D is perhaps TRBD2 (6 bases). CDR1 is SGHVS and CDR2 is FNYEAQ in the germline V gene. The CDR3 loop spans 12 amino acids. Trimming took off 2 bases at V and 6 bases at J, with 8 bases between the two ends. The CDR3 spells CASSLRAGEQYF. The CDR3, as DNA: TGTGCCAGCAGCTTACGAGCGGGCGAGCAGTACTTC.

The V and J genes are TRBV6-5 and TRBJ2-7, with no clear D. Trimming shortened V by 0 bases and J by 0 bases, and 9 bases separated the two germline ends. The CDR3 runs to 15 residues. Per the germline V gene, CDR1 is MNHEY and CDR2 is SVGAGI. The CDR3 DNA sequence: TGTGCCAGCAGTTACTCGTTACTGAGCTCCTACGAGCAGTACTTC. As protein: CASSYSLLSSYEQYF.

The chain is built from TRBV13 and TRBJ2-2; D gene ambiguous. CDR3 size: 13 residues. The V gene's germline CDR1 is PRHDT and CDR2 FYEKMQ (reference sequence). Trimming took off 4 bases at V and 1 base at J, with 4 bases between the two ends. The CDR3 coding sequence is TGTGCCAGCAGCTATAAGAACACCGGGGAGCTGTTTTTT. This encodes CASSYKNTGELFF.

In its sample, this clone was seen a few times. The rearrangement links TRBV5-4 to TRBJ1-2; tentatively, D is TRBD1 (5 bases). V was cut by 5 bases and J by 8 bases, with 16 bases left in between. CDR3 size: 13 residues. Germline V gene sequence: CDR1 SGHNT, CDR2 YYREEE (reference sequence). CDR3 in DNA: TGTGCCAGCAGGCTGGACACGAGAAGGGGCTACACCTTC. This sequence encodes CASRLDTRRGYTF.

The chain has TRBV5-1 and TRBJ2-1; D is perhaps TRBD2 (5 bases). V was trimmed by 2 bases and J by 1 base, leaving 7 bases between them. CDR1 and CDR2 from the germline V gene are SGHRS and YFSETQ. The CDR3 has 14 amino acids. As DNA, the CDR3 is TGCGCCAGCAGCTTTGACTATTCCTACAATGAGCAGTTCTTC. It translates to CASSFDYSYNEQFF.

V is TRBV9 and J is TRBJ2-3; TRBD1 matches at 10 bases. Germline V gives CDR1 SGDLS, CDR2 YYNGEE. The V and J ends lost 4 bases and 0 bases, in that order; junction bases with no gene match: 11. CDR3 length equals 18 residues. The CDR3 nucleotides are TGTGCCAGCAGCAGGGCCGGGACAGGGGCCCCTAGCACAGATACGCAGTATTTT. It is translated as CASSRAGTGAPSTDTQYF.

The J gene is TRBJ1-1, the V gene TRBV27, with D perhaps TRBD1 (6 bases). CDR3 size: 13 residues. CDR1 is MNHEY, CDR2 SMNVEV, per germline (reference sequence). V lost 7 bases and J 4 bases, leaving 13 bases between the germline ends. Written as DNA, the CDR3 is TGTGCCAGCATCCGAGGGGGGGGCACTGAAGCTTTCTTT. Translated, it gives CASIRGGGTEAFF.

The chain carries TRBV5-4 and TRBJ2-5; TRBD1 might be the D (7 bases). Looked up from germline, CDR1 is SGHNT and CDR2 is YYREEE (reference sequence). Trimming took off 6 bases at V and 7 bases at J, with 16 bases between the two ends. This CDR3 has 13 residues. Here the CDR3 reads CASIPDQGGTQYF. The CDR3 DNA follows: TGTGCCAGCATCCCCGACCAGGGGGGGACCCAGTACTTC. Together with reference TRBV5-4 and TRBJ2-5, the CDR3 gives the full variable domain: ETGVTQSPTHLIKTRGQQVTLRCSSQSGHNTVSWYQQALGQGPQFIFQYYREEENGRGNFPPRFSGLQFPNYSSELNVNALELDDSALYLCASIPDQGGTQYFGPGTRLLVL.

The V gene is TRBV29-1, the J gene TRBJ1-6; 10 bases align to TRBD1. After removal of 5 bases from V and 9 bases from J, the junction contained 7 bases not matched to a gene. There are 14 residues in the CDR3. CDR1 SQVTM and CDR2 ANQGSEA come from the germline V gene. This CDR3 is CSVRDRGLGSPLHF. The CDR3 DNA sequence: TGCAGCGTTCGGGACAGGGGTTTAGGTTCACCCCTCCACTTT.

The chain couples TRBV7-2 to TRBJ2-1; D is tentatively TRBD1 or TRBD2 (5 bases each). There are 13 residues in the CDR3. Germline V gene lookup returns CDR1 SGHTA and CDR2 FQGNSA. Trimming took 5 bases from V and 7 from J, leaving 12 bases between them. The CDR3 coding sequence is TGTGCCAGCAGCCCGGGACCGGCAAATGAGCAGTTCTTC. Translating gives CASSPGPANEQFF.

The table lists this clone with a count of one. The chain employs TRBV6-5 and TRBJ2-3, with D possibly TRBD1 on 5 matching bases. Germline CDR1 and CDR2: MNHEY and SVGAGI. The CDR3 is 14 residues long. V shed 2 bases and J shed 2 bases, with 8 bases lying between them. CDR3: CASSYVGPTDTQYF. The CDR3 coding sequence is TGTGCCAGCAGTTACGTGGGGCCCACAGATACGCAGTATTTT.